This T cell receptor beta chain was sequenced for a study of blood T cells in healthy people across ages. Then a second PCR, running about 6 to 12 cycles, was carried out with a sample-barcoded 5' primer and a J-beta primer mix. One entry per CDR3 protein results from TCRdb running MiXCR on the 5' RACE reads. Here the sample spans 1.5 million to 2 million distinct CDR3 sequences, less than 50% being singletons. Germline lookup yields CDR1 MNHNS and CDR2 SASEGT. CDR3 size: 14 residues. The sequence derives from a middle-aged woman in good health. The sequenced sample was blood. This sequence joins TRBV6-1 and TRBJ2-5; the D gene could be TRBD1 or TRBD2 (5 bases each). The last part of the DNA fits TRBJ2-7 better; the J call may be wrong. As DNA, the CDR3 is TGTGCCAGCAGTGAAGCGTCCAGGGCGGGCGAGCAGTACTTC. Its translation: CASSEASRAGEQYF.